Listed below are T cell receptor beta chains from one sample, sequenced in a study of long-term antiretroviral therapy in people with HIV. Sequencing was performed with immunoSEQ multiplex PCR; in TCRdb, only in-frame clones are kept and a portion is missing. The data show some 11,000 clones, with about 88% seen just once and roughly a fifth held by the top ten. The sample consisted of unsorted PBMCs, taken around 7.5 years after starting antiretroviral therapy. All receptors derive from a man aged 45-65 years with HIV. The CDR3 runs from the conserved cysteine through the conserved F or W.

V gene | CDR3 protein
TRBV27 | CASSFNSGNQPQHF
TRBV4-1 | CASSLGQFSTDTQYF
TRBV7-9 | CASSLPGQGNYEQYF
TRBV6-5 | CASISGSYEQYF
TRBV14 | CASSQDGWGWAPYNEQFF
TRBV7-9 | CASSLVGGLDGYTF
TRBV27 | CASSLSTGNYGYTF
TRBV13 | CASSLPYTEAFF
TRBV4-1 | CASSQVLAGAGQYF
TRBV7-6 | CASSLRAGQNEKLFF
TRBV30 | CAWSEVTPRDEQYF
TRBV9 | CASSVDSTGQGAGGANVLTF
TRBV6-4 | CASSDSTSGGVDTQYF
TRBV29-1 | CSGRTGYEQYF
TRBV7-9 | CAGDRGHEQYF